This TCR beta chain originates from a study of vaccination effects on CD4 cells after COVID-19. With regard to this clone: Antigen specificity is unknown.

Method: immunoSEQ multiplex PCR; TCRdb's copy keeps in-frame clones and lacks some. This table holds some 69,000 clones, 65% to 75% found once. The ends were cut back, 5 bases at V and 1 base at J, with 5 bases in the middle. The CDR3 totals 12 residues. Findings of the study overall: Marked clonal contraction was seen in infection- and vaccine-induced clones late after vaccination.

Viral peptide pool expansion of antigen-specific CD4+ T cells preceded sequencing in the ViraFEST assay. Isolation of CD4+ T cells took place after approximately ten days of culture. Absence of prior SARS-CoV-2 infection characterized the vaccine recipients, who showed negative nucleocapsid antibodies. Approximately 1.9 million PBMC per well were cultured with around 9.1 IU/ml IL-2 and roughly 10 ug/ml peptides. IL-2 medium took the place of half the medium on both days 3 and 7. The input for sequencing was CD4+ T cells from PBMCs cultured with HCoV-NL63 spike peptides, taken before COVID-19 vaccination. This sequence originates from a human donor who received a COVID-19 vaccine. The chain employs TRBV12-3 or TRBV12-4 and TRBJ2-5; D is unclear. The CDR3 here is CASSILQETQYF. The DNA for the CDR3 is TGTGCCAGCAGTATACTCCAAGAGACCCAGTACTTC.